These 3 T cell receptor beta chains originate from one sample sequenced in a study of early T cells in non-severe SARS-CoV-2 infection. TCRdb recomputed calls from the 5' RACE reads with MiXCR, one row per CDR3 protein. Of fewer than 80,000 distinct CDR3 sequences listed, 12% are singletons. The starting material was whole blood, obtained at baseline. All receptors come from an adult who was a healthcare worker with PCR-confirmed SARS-CoV-2 infection or an uninfected control (not recorded which). The donor label of this sample is uncertain.

This clonotype was seen ten or more times. V and J are TRBV25-1 and TRBJ1-1, with unresolved D. V dropped 3 bases and J dropped 2 bases, with 16 bases sitting between them. Germline loops: CDR1 MGHDK, CDR2 SYGVNS. This CDR3 region has 16 residues. DNA for the CDR3: TGTGCCAGCAGTGAGCTACCTGGGGAGTATAACACTGAAGCTTTCTTT. This translates into CASSELPGEYNTEAFF.

The rearrangement links TRBV10-2 to TRBJ2-2, with D perhaps TRBD1 (5 bases). The CDR3 is 13 amino acids. Germline V gene lookup returns CDR1 WSHSY and CDR2 SAAADI. With 6 bases removed from V and 4 bases from J, the gap between germline ends came to 9 bases. The CDR3 bases are TGCGCCAGCAGGGGGCAGAGCACCGGGGAGCTGTTTTTT. Translating gives CASRGQSTGELFF.

CDR3 sequence (DNA): TGTGCCAGCAGCCCCCCTTCGGGATATACGCAGTATTTT. Translation: CASSPPSGYTQYF. The V gene is TRBV12-3 or TRBV12-4, the J gene TRBJ2-3; maybe TRBD2 (5 bases). With 6 bases removed from V and 7 bases from J, the gap between germline ends came to 14 bases. This CDR3 comprises 13 residues.